The present T cell receptor (beta chain) was sequenced within a study of blood T cell repertoires in COVID-19. In the study overall: PBMCs, B-cell-depleted T cells, or T cells were the source of the cDNA or gDNA that made up the material.

Some clones are missing from TCRdb's copy, which holds only in-frame ones; the method was immunoSEQ multiplex PCR. The sample has about 200,000 clones, roughly nine tenths seen once. Trimming stripped 3 bases from V and 0 bases from J, with 15 bases between. The CDR3 extends over 15 amino acids. Germline-derived CDR1 and CDR2 are DFQATT and SNEGSKA (reference sequence). The receptor was derived from a woman under 30 who had recovered from COVID-19. The rearrangement uses TRBV20-1 and TRBJ2-7; D unresolved. Specimen: PBMCs or T cells enriched from blood (not recorded which). CDR3 region: CSASSPSYSSYEQYF. In DNA form, the CDR3 reads TGCAGTGCTAGTAGTCCCAGCTACAGCTCCTACGAGCAGTACTTC.